This T cell receptor (beta chain) came from a study of cytomegalovirus exposure and HLA in healthy donors. The PCR employed 60 Vbeta primers together with 13 Jbeta primers. Here immunoSEQ multiplex PCR was the method, and the copy in TCRdb shows in-frame clones only, minus some. The data hold about 200,000 clones, with about 77% observed a single time. In its sample, this clone was seen once. What it binds is not known. CDR1 and CDR2 (germline): PRHDT, FYEKMQ (reference sequence). This CDR3 contains 14 residues. The V and J ends lost 3 bases and 0 bases respectively, with 8 bases between them. Whole-study findings and limits: V segments that were indistinguishable, TRBV6-2 and TRBV6-3 among them, were omitted from analysis. 164 TCR beta chains were listed as cytomegalovirus-associated.

The V and J genes are TRBV13 and TRBJ1-1; D perhaps matches TRBD1 (6 bases). The sequencing sample was made of PBMCs. The TCR comes from a woman aged 25 to 45 in good health and CMV-seronegative. The CDR3 DNA follows: TGTGCCAGCAGCTTGGACAGACTGAACACTGAAGCTTTCTTT. Its translation: CASSLDRLNTEAFF.